Shown below are 16 T cell receptor beta chains from a single sample sequenced in a study of cytomegalovirus exposure and HLA in healthy donors. With 60 Vbeta and 13 Jbeta primers, the PCR was carried out. The protocol was immunoSEQ multiplex PCR, while the TCRdb copy is restricted to in-frame clones and leaves out a portion. The sample holds about 150,000 clones, 70% to 90% seen once. Material for sequencing was PBMCs. The receptors shown here come from a man aged 25-40 years in good health and CMV-seropositive.

V usage is TRBV9 and J usage is TRBJ2-5; TRBD2 matches at 9 bases. The J segment lost 4 bases and the V segment lost 0 bases, leaving 7 bases of the junction unmatched. Germline values: CDR1 SGDLS, CDR2 YYNGEE. This CDR3 region has 16 residues. CDR3 protein: CASSVGAGGPRETQYF. CDR3 DNA: TGTGCCAGCAGCGTAGGGGCGGGAGGGCCCCGAGAGACCCAGTACTTC.

This sequence joins TRBV19 and TRBJ1-5; D not certain. V gave up 2 bases and J gave up 0 bases, with 8 bases separating them. CDR3 length equals 15 residues. Germline lookup yields CDR1 LNHDA and CDR2 SQIVND (reference sequence). The DNA for the CDR3 is TGTGCCAGTAGTATAACGGACTATAGCAATCAGCCCCAGCATTTT. The encoded protein is CASSITDYSNQPQHF.

This CDR3 is CASSIRTGADTQYF. Here the CDR3 DNA reads TGTGCCAGTAGTATTCGGACAGGGGCAGATACGCAGTATTTT. The chain combines TRBV19 with TRBJ2-3, with 9 nucleotides matching TRBD1. The germline CDR1 and CDR2 sequences are LNHDA and SQIVND (reference sequence). The V gene end was trimmed by 3 bases and the J gene end by 4 bases; junction bases not matched to a gene: 2. This CDR3 has 14 residues. The variable domain in full, completed from reference TRBV19 and TRBJ2-3, reads DGGITQSPKYLFRKEGQNVTLSCEQNLNHDAMYWYRQDPGQGLRLIYYSQIVNDFQKGDIAEGYSVSREKKESFPLTVTSAQKNPTAFYLCASSIRTGADTQYFGPGTRLTVL.

This sequence joins TRBV27 and TRBJ1-1, with TRBD1 as a possible D gene (5 bases). V gave up 5 bases and J gave up 1 base, with 11 bases separating them. Germline values: CDR1 MNHEY, CDR2 SMNVEV (reference sequence). The CDR3 contains 14 residues. The CDR3 here is CASSILRENTEAFF. CDR3 in DNA: TGTGCCAGCAGTATCCTCAGGGAGAACACTGAAGCTTTCTTT.

The CDR3: CASRRDRGTYGYTF. The CDR3 DNA sequence: TGTGCCAGCAGGAGGGACAGGGGGACTTATGGCTACACCTTC. This chain links TRBV7-2 with TRBJ1-2; TRBD1 agrees at 11 bases. The germline gives CDR1 SGHTA, CDR2 FQGNSA. Germline trimming cut 6 bases from V and 5 bases from J; bases unmatched to any gene: 5. The CDR3 has 14 residues.

The sample holds a few counts of this clone. V is TRBV7-3 and J is TRBJ1-2, with D perhaps TRBD1 (5 bases). CDR3 size: 13 residues. V lost 4 bases and J 7 bases, leaving 13 bases between the germline ends. Germline assignment: CDR1 SGHTA and CDR2 FQGTGA. Here the CDR3 DNA reads TGTGCCAGCAGCTACGGACGGGGGTCTGGCTACACCTTC. This codes for CASSYGRGSGYTF. The variable domain in full, completed from reference TRBV7-3 and TRBJ1-2, reads GAGVSQTPSNKVTEKGKYVELRCDPISGHTALYWYRQSLGQGPEFLIYFQGTGAADDSGLPNDRFFAVRPEGSVSTLKIQRTERGDSAVYLCASSYGRGSGYTFGSGTRLTVV.

The CDR3 sequence is CASSSLTSGIQETQYF. The DNA for the CDR3 is TGCGCCAGCAGCTCCTTGACTAGCGGAATCCAAGAGACCCAGTACTTC. This sequence joins TRBV5-1 and TRBJ2-5; TRBD2 agrees at 9 bases. The J segment lost 1 base and the V segment lost 3 bases, leaving 7 bases of the junction unmatched. The CDR3 length is 16 residues. The V gene's germline CDR1 is SGHRS and CDR2 YFSETQ.

DNA for the CDR3: TGTGCCAGTAGTATTAAGTTTGGGACTAGCGGGAGAGGTACCTCCTACAATGAGCAGTTCTTC. This gives the protein CASSIKFGTSGRGTSYNEQFF. V and J are TRBV19 and TRBJ2-1, with 14 bases identical to TRBD2. Germline values: CDR1 LNHDA, CDR2 SQIVND (reference sequence). The CDR3 extends over 21 amino acids. With V trimmed by 3 bases and J by 0 bases, 13 bases remained unmatched.

This chain joins TRBV10-3 and TRBJ1-1; maybe TRBD1 (6 bases). The CDR3 totals 14 residues. Germline loops: CDR1 ENHRY, CDR2 SYGVKD. V was clipped by 4 bases and J by 0 bases, with 9 bases between them. In DNA form, the CDR3 reads TGTGCCATCAGTGGACAGGAGATGAACACTGAAGCTTTCTTT. This gives the protein CAISGQEMNTEAFF.

This clone was picked up one time. V gene TRBV5-5 combines with J gene TRBJ2-2; possible D gene TRBD2, 6 bases. The CDR3 sequence is 18 residues long. The V end was cut by 2 bases, the J end by 2 bases, with 19 bases between. From germline, CDR1 is SGHKS and CDR2 YYEKEE (reference sequence). CDR3 sequence reads: CASSLVPVGTFNTGELFF. The CDR3 DNA reads TGTGCCAGCAGCTTAGTGCCCGTAGGGACTTTTAACACCGGGGAGCTGTTTTTT.

This chain links TRBV19 with TRBJ2-7; the D gene is possibly TRBD2 (5 bases). CDR3 size: 15 residues. Looked up from germline, CDR1 is LNHDA and CDR2 is SQIVND (reference sequence). With 3 bases removed from V and 5 bases from J, the gap between germline ends came to 17 bases. CDR3 DNA: TGTGCCAGTAGTATTCAGATAGGGAGTTTCGACGAGCAGTACTTC. As protein: CASSIQIGSFDEQYF. Full variable domain (outside the CDR3, taken from reference TRBV19 and TRBJ2-7): DGGITQSPKYLFRKEGQNVTLSCEQNLNHDAMYWYRQDPGQGLRLIYYSQIVNDFQKGDIAEGYSVSREKKESFPLTVTSAQKNPTAFYLCASSIQIGSFDEQYFGPGTRLTVT.

This chain joins TRBV18 and TRBJ2-5, with 9 bases fitting TRBD1. Per the germline V gene, CDR1 is KGHSH and CDR2 is LQKENI. The length of the CDR3 is 16 residues. Germline trimming cut 4 bases from V and 3 bases from J; bases unmatched to any gene: 9. As DNA, the CDR3 is TGTGCCAGCTCACGAAGGGACAGGGAAGGGGAAGAGACCCAGTACTTC. Its translation is CASSRRDREGEETQYF.

The rearrangement joins TRBV28 to TRBJ2-7, with 10 bases lining up with TRBD1. Germline V gives CDR1 MDHEN, CDR2 SYDVKM. This CDR3 is built from 16 residues. Losses at the gene ends were 6 bases for V and 0 bases for J; bases not matched to a gene: 8. CDR3 protein: CASSETGTGDSYEQYF. The CDR3 DNA follows: TGTGCCAGCAGCGAAACCGGGACAGGGGACTCCTACGAGCAGTACTTC.

The V and J genes are TRBV7-9 and TRBJ2-7; D is perhaps TRBD2 (5 bases). Germline V CDR1 and CDR2: SEHNR, FQNEAQ (reference sequence). The CDR3 runs 14 residues. The CDR3 bases are TGTTCCAGCAGCCCCCAGGACTCGCCCTACGAGCAGTACGTC. This translates into CSSSPQDSPYEQYV.

In this sample, this clone turned up a few times. The chain uses TRBV9 and TRBJ2-1; the D is unclear. The CDR3 runs 13 residues. CDR1 is SGDLS, CDR2 YYNGEE, per germline. Trimming stripped 1 base from V and 8 bases from J, with 10 bases between. The DNA of the CDR3 is TGTGCCAGCAGCGTACTCCCCGGAGATGAGCAGTTCTTC. This codes for CASSVLPGDEQFF.

This clone was seen a single time. The J gene is TRBJ2-1, the V gene TRBV7-6; maybe TRBD2 (6 bases). Germline loops: CDR1 SGHVS, CDR2 FNYEAQ. This CDR3 region has 17 residues. V was shortened by 1 base and J by 1 base, with 14 bases between the two germline ends. Here the CDR3 reads CASSLESSVLSYNEQFF. DNA for the CDR3: TGTGCCAGCAGCTTAGAATCTAGCGTACTTTCCTACAATGAGCAGTTCTTC.